This is a list of T cell receptor beta chains from one sample in a study of graft-versus-host responses after intestinal transplantation. Assay used: immunoSEQ multiplex PCR; TCRdb lists only in-frame clones, some missing. The data contain about 120,000 clones, approximately 94% of them singletons. The antigens these receptors bind are not known. The material sequenced was unstimulated CD4+ T cells sorted from spleen or lymph node cells, taken before transplant. These receptors were taken from a human donor who was the organ donor for an intestinal transplant. CDR3s include the opening cysteine and the closing phenylalanine or tryptophan.

TRBV5-4	CASSFTSAYQETQYF
TRBV2	CASSEVLEGAVGYTF
TRBV4-3	CASSQDRTRVGEKLFF
TRBV5-6	CASSPSGRWSDTQYF
TRBV11-2	CASSLGQNTEAFF
TRBV5-5	CASSLRQAPMNTEAFF
TRBV11-3	CASSFGTGGEKLFF
TRBV27	CASRRGSGAHYGYTF
TRBV7-9	CASSLGSSYNSPLHF
TRBV18	CASSSLLGGGDEQYF
TRBV7-9	CASTRLGTGELFF
TRBV11-3	CASSLGSDWPNNTEAFF
TRBV28	CASSRNSWRPGGNEQFF
TRBV6-5	CATGAREETQYF
TRBV19	CATRELAGVQFF
TRBV7-9	CASSLRPGGTEIPGNTIYF
TRBV19	CASSIGGNEQFF
TRBV7-6	CASSFISGAGELFF
TRBV30	CAWSVRDRGRTIYF
TRBV5-5	CASSPGPLLDNEQFF
TRBV9	CASSGGLAVPYEQYF
TRBV5-1	CASSRGDSQNEKLFF
TRBV6-5	CASSPRRGSSYEQYF
TRBV6-5	CASSYGEVAFF
TRBV7-2	CASSLEFGLAGANVLTF
TRBV6-1	CATFKAPNTEAFF
TRBV13	CASSSRSGDYGYTF
TRBV10-2	CASTLGESSDTQYF
TRBV7-9	CASSFPSGRTYEQYF
TRBV5-1	CASSLGLAGVGLRSGELFF
TRBV30	CAWSAPQGTNEKLFF
TRBV12-5	CASGSRGAGELFF
TRBV5-4	CASSSGGGRGDNEQFF
TRBV5-1	CASSVAGTDGETQYF
TRBV6-1	CASRTGSNYGYTF
TRBV7-2	CASTLRVDSLTYNEQFF
TRBV9	CASSLWGLYPTDTQYF
TRBV28	CASSSGDSNTEAFF
TRBV5-1	CASSLEGGTYEQYF